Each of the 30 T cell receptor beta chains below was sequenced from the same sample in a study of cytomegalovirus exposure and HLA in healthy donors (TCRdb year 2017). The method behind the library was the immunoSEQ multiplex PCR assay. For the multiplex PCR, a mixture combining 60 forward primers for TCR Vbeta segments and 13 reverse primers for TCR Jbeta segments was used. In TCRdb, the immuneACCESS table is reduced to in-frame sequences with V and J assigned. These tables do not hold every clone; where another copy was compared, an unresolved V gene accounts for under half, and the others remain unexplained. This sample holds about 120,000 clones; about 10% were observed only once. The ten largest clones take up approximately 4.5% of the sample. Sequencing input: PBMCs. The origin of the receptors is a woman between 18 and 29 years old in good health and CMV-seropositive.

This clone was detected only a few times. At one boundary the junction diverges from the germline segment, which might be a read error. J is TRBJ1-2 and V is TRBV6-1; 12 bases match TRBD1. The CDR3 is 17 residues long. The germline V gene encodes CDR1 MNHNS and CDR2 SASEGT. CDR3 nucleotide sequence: TGTGCCAGCAATGAATGGGACAGGGGGCCAGCTAACTATGGCTACACCTTC. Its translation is CASNEWDRGPANYGYTF.

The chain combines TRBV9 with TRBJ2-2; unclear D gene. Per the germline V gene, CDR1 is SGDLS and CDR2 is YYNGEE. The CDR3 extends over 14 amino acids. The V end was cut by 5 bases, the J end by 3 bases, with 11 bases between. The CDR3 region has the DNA TGTGCCAGCAGATCCCGTACAGACACCGGGGAGCTGTTTTTT. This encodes CASRSRTDTGELFF.

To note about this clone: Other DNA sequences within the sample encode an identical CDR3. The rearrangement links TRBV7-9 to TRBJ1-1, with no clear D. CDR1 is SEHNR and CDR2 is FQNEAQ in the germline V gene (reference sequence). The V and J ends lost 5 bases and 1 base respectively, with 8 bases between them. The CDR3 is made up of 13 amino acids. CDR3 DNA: TGTGCCAGCAGCCCTCCTTCGAACACTGAAGCTTTCTTT. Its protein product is CASSPPSNTEAFF.

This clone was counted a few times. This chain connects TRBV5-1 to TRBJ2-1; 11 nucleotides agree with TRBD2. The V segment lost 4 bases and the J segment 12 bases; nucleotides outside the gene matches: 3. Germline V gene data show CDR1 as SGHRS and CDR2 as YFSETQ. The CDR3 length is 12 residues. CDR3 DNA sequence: TGCGCCAGCAGCACTAGCGGGAGTTGGCAGTTCTTC. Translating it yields CASSTSGSWQFF.

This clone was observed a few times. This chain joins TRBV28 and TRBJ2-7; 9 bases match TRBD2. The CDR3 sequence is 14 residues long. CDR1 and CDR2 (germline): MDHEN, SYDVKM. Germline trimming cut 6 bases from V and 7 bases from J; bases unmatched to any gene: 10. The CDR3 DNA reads TGTGCCAGCAGCCGTAGACTAGCGGAGGGAGAGCAGTACTTC. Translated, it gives CASSRRLAEGEQYF.

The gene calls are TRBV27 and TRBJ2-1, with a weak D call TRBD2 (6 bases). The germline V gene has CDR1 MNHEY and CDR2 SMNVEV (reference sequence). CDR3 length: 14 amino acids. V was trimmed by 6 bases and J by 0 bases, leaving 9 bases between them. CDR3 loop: CASRGGSSYNEQFF. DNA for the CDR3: TGTGCCAGCAGGGGGGGTAGCTCCTACAATGAGCAGTTCTTC.

The DNA of the CDR3 is TGTGCCAGTAGTATGCCGGGAAGAGGCTACACCTTC. This translates into CASSMPGRGYTF. The chain has TRBV19 and TRBJ1-2, with D hard to call. Germline CDR1 LNHDA, CDR2 SQIVND (reference sequence). Trimming took 3 bases from V and 8 from J, leaving 10 bases between them. The CDR3 spans 12 residues.

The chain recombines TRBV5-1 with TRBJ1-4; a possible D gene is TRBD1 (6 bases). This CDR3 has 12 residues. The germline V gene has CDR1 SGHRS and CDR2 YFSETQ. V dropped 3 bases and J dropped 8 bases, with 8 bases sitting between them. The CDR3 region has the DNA TGCGCCAGCAGCTCCGGGACAGAAAAACTGTTTTTT. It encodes CASSSGTEKLFF.

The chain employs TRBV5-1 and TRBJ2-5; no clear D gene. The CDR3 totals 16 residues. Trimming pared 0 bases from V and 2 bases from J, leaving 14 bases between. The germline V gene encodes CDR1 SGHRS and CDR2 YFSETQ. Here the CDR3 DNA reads TGCGCCAGCAGCTTGGTATTCGCAGGCTTGCAAGAGACCCAGTACTTC. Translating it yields CASSLVFAGLQETQYF.

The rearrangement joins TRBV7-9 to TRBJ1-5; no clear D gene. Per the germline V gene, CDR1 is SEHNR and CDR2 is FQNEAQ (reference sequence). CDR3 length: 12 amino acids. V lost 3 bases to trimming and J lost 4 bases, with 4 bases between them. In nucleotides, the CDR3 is TGTGCCAGCAGCTTGCAGAATCAGCCCCAGCATTTT. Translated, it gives CASSLQNQPQHF.

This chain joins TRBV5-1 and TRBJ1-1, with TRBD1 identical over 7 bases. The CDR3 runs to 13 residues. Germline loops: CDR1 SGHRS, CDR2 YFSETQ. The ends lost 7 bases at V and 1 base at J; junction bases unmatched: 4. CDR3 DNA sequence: TGCGCCAGCTACCGGGACAGGAACACTGAAGCTTTCTTT. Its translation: CASYRDRNTEAFF.

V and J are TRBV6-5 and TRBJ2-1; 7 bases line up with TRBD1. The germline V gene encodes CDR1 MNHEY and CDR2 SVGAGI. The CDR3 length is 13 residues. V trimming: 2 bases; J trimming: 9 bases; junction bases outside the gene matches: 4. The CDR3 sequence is CASSYGRDSEQFF. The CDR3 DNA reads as TGTGCCAGCAGTTACGGTCGGGACAGTGAGCAGTTCTTC.

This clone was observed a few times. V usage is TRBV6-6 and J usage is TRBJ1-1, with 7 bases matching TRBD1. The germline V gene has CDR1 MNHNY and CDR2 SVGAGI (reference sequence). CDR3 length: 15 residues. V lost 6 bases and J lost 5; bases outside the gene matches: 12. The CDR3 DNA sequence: TGTGCCAGCAGCCAACTTCCAGGGGGACGGACTGAAGCTTTCTTT. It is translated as CASSQLPGGRTEAFF.

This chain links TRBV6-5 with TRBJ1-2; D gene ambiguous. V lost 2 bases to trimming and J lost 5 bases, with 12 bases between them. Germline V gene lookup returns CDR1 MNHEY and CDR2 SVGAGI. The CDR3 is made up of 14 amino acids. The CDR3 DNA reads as TGTGCCAGCAGTTACGCCTATTCGGGGTATGGCTACACCTTC. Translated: CASSYAYSGYGYTF.

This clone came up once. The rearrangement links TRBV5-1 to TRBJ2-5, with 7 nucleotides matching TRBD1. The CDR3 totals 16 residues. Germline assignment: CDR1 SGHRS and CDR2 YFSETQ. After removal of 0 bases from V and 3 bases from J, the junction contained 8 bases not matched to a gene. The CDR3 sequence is CASSLDSGTAKETQYF. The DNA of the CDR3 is TGCGCCAGCAGCTTGGATTCCGGGACAGCAAAAGAGACCCAGTACTTC.

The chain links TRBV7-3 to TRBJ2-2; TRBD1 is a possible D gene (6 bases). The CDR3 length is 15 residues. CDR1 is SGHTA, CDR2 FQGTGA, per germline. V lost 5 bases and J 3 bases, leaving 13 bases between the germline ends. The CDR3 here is CASSVGAGDTGELFF. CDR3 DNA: TGTGCCAGCAGCGTAGGGGCAGGGGACACCGGGGAGCTGTTTTTT.

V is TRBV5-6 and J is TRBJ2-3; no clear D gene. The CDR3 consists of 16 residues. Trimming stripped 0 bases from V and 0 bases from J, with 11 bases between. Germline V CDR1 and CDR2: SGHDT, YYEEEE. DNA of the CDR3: TGTGCCAGCAGCTTGGCCCTACCGCCGAGCACAGATACGCAGTATTTT. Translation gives CASSLALPPSTDTQYF.

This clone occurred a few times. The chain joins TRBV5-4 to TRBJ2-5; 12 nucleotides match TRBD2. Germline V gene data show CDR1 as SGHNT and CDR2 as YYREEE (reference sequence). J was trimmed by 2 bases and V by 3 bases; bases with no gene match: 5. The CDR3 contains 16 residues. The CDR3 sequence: CASSSGLAGQQETQYF. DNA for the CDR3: TGTGCCAGCAGCTCTGGACTAGCGGGACAACAAGAGACCCAGTACTTC.

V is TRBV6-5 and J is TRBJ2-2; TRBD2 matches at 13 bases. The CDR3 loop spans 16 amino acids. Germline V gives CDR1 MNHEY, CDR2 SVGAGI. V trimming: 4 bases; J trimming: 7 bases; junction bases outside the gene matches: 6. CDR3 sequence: CASSWTSGRGNGELFF. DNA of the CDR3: TGTGCCAGCAGTTGGACTAGCGGGAGAGGTAACGGGGAGCTGTTTTTT.

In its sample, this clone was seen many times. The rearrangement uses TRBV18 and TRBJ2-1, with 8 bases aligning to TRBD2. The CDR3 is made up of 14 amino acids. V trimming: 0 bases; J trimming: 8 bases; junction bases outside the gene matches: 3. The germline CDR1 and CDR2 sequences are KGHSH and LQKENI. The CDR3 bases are TGTGCCAGCTCACCACCTAGCGGGATCCATGAGCAGTTCTTC. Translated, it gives CASSPPSGIHEQFF.

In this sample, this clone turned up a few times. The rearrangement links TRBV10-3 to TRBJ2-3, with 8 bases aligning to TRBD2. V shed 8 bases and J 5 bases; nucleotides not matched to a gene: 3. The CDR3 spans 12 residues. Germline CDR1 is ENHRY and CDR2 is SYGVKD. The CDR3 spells CAIGLAGDTQYF. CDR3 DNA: TGTGCCATCGGGCTAGCGGGAGATACGCAGTATTTT.

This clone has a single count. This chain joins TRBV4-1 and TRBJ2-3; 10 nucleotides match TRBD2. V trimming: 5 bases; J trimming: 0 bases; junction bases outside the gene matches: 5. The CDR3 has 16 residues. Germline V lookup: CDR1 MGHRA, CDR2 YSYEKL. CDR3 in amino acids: CASSKSSGGSTDTQYF. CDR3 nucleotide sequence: TGCGCCAGCAGCAAAAGTAGCGGGGGGAGCACAGATACGCAGTATTTT.

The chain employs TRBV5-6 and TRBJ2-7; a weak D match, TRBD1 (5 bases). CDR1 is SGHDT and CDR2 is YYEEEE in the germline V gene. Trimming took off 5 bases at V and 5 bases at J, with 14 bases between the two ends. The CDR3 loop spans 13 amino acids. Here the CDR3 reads CASSFTGTDEQYF. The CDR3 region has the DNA TGTGCCAGCAGTTTTACAGGTACAGACGAGCAGTACTTC.

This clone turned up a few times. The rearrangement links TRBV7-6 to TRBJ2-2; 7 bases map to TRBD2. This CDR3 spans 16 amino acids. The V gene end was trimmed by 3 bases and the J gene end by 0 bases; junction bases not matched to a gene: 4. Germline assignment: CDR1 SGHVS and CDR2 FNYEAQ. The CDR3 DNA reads TGTGCCAGCAGCTTTGAAGCGGGGTCGAACACCGGGGAGCTGTTTTTT. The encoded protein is CASSFEAGSNTGELFF.

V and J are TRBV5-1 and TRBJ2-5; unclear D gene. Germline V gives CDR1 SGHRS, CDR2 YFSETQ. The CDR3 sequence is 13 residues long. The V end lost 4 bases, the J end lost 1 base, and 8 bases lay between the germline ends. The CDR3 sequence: CASSPIPQETQYF. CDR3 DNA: TGCGCCAGCAGCCCAATCCCCCAAGAGACCCAGTACTTC.

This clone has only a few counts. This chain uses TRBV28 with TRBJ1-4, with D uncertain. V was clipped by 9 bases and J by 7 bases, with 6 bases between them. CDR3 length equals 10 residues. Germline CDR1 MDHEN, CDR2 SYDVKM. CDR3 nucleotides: TGTGCCAGTTCGTCTGAAAAACTGTTTTTT. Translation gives CASSSEKLFF. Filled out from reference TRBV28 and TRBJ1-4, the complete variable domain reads DVKVTQSSRYLVKRTGEKVFLECVQDMDHENMFWYRQDPGLGLRLIYFSYDVKMKEKGDIPEGYSVSREKKERFSLILESASTNQTSMYLCASSSEKLFFGSGTQLSVL.

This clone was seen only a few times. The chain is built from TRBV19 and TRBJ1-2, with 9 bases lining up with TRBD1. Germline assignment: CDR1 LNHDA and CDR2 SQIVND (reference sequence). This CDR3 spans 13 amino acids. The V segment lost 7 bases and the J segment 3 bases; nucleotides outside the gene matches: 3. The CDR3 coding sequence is TGTGCCAGTAAACAGGGGGCGGACTATGGCTACACCTTC. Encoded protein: CASKQGADYGYTF.

This CDR3 reads CASSGGQINYGYTF. CDR3 coding DNA: TGTGCCAGCAGCGGAGGACAGATTAACTATGGCTACACCTTC. The V and J genes are TRBV5-5 and TRBJ1-2; D is perhaps TRBD1 (6 bases). The length of the CDR3 is 14 residues. CDR1 SGHKS and CDR2 YYEKEE come from the germline V gene (reference sequence). Deletions cut 4 bases from V and 1 base from J, with 11 bases between.

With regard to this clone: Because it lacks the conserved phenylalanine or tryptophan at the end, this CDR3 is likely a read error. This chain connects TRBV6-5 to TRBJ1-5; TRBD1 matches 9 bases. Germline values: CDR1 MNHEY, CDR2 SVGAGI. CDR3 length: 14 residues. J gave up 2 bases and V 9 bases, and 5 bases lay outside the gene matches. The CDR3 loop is CASSDRGGNQPQHS. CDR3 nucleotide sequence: TGTGCCAGTTCGGACAGGGGTGGCAATCAGCCCCAGCATTCT.

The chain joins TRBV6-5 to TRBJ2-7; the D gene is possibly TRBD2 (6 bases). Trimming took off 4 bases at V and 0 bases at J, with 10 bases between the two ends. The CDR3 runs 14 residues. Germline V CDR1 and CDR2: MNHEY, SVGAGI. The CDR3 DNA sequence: TGTGCCAGCAGTTCGGGAGAAAGCTCCTACGAGCAGTACTTC. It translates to CASSSGESSYEQYF.